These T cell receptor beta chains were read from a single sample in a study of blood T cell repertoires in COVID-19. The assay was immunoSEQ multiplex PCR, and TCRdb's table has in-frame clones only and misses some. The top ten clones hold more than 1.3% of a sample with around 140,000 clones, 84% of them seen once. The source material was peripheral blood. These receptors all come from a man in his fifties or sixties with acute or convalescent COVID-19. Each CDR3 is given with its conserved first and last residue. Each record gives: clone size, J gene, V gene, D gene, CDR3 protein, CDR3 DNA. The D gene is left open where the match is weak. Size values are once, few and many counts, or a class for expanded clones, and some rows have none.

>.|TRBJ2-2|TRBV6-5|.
CASSSGNTGELFF
TGTGCCAGCAGTTCAGGCAACACCGGGGAGCTGTTTTTT
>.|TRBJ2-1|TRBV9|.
CASSVADISSYNEQFF
TGTGCCAGCAGCGTAGCAGACATTAGCTCCTACAATGAGCAGTTCTTC
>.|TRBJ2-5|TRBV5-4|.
CASRFRGQETQYF
TGTGCCAGCCGCTTCCGGGGCCAAGAGACCCAGTACTTC
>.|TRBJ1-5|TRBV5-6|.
CASSTRYGNQPQHF
TGTGCCAGCAGCACGAGGTATGGCAATCAGCCCCAGCATTTT
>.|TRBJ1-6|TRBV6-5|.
CASSYSGTGGLAPLHF
TGTGCCAGCAGTTACTCCGGGACTGGAGGTCTCGCACCCCTCCACTTT
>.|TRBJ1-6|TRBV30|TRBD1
CAWSGDRGPDYNSPLHF
TGTGCCTGGAGTGGGGACAGGGGCCCCGACTATAATTCACCCCTCCACTTT
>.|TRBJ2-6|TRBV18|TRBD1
CASSPDRAGANVLTF
TGTGCCAGCTCGCCAGACAGGGCTGGGGCCAACGTCCTGACTTTC
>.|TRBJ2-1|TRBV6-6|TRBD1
CASSPRGQVYNEQFF
TGTGCCAGCAGTCCCCGCGGACAGGTTTACAATGAGCAGTTCTTC
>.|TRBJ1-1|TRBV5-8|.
CASSDAGTSIEGEAFF
TGTGCCAGCAGCGACGCGGGTACGAGTATTGAGGGTGAAGCTTTCTTT
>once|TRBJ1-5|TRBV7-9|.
CASSLGGGHNQPQHF
TGTGCCAGCAGCTTAGGGGGGGGCCACAATCAGCCCCAGCATTTT
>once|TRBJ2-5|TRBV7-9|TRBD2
CASSSGLVYEETQYF
TGTGCCAGCAGCTCTGGACTAGTATATGAAGAGACCCAGTACTTC
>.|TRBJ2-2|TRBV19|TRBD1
CASTGTGYTGELFF
TGTGCCAGTACCGGGACAGGGTATACCGGGGAGCTGTTTTTT
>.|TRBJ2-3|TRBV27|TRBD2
CASSFTDGGTDTQYF
TGTGCCAGCAGTTTTACCGACGGGGGGACAGATACGCAGTATTTT
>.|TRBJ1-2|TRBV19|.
CASSPGDGRTYGYTF
TGTGCCAGTAGCCCGGGGGACGGGAGGACCTATGGCTACACCTTC
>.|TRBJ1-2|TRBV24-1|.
CATQSTDNGYTF
TGTGCCACCCAATCGACAGACAATGGCTACACCTTC
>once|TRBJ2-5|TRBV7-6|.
CASSLPARIRRGETQYF
TGTGCCAGCAGCTTACCCGCCCGGATCCGGCGAGGAGAGACCCAGTACTTC
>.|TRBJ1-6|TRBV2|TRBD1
CASSEVRGNSPLHF
TGTGCCAGCAGTGAAGTCAGGGGGAATTCACCCCTCCACTTT
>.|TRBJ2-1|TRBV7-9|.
CASSASESSYNEQFF
TGTGCCAGCAGCGCTAGCGAGAGCTCCTACAATGAGCAGTTCTTC
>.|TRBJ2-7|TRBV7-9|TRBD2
CASSRLAGGSSYEQYF
TGTGCCAGCAGCCGACTAGCGGGAGGGAGCTCCTACGAGCAGTACTTC
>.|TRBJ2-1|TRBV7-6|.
CASSLSQGNNEQFF
TGTGCCAGCAGCCTATCCCAGGGTAACAATGAGCAGTTCTTC
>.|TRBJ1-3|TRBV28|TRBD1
CASSLGGDRWYTIYF
TGTGCCAGCAGTTTAGGGGGGGACAGGTGGTACACCATATATTTT
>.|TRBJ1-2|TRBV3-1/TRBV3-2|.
CASSELQGPSSIGYTF
TGTGCCAGCAGCGAGTTACAGGGACCAAGTTCTATCGGCTACACCTTC